One sample yielded the 16 T cell receptor beta chains listed below, sequenced in a study of control samples from healthy donors and cancer patients. Measured with immunoSEQ multiplex PCR; TCRdb has only the in-frame clones, and not every one. The data hold 190,000 or so clones, with approximately 92% observed a single time. Sample: blood. The origin of the receptors is a man aged 18 to 29 in good health.

J is TRBJ2-1 and V is TRBV19; D gene unclear. This CDR3 has 15 residues. CDR1 is LNHDA and CDR2 is SQIVND in the germline V gene (reference sequence). V was clipped by 4 bases and J by 3 bases, with 13 bases between them. In DNA, the CDR3 is TGTGCCAGTAGTAAGGCGGAGAACTACTACAATGAGCAGTTCTTC. It is translated as CASSKAENYYNEQFF.

The chain carries TRBV30 and TRBJ2-7, with D maybe TRBD1 (5 bases). The germline V and J ends were trimmed by 0 bases and 4 bases, with 7 bases remaining between them. This CDR3 has 12 amino acids. The germline V gene has CDR1 GTSNPN and CDR2 SVGIG (reference sequence). CDR3 protein: CAWSVRQYEQYF. CDR3 DNA: TGTGCCTGGAGTGTTCGACAGTACGAGCAGTACTTC.

The chain employs TRBV27 and TRBJ1-6, with 8 bases aligning to TRBD1. After removal of 6 bases from V and 11 bases from J, the junction contained 18 bases not matched to a gene. Germline V CDR1 and CDR2: MNHEY, SMNVEV (reference sequence). The CDR3 has 17 amino acids. This CDR3 is CASSISPGGTFRTPLHF. Written as DNA, the CDR3 is TGTGCCAGCAGCATTTCCCCAGGGGGCACCTTCCGAACACCCCTCCACTTT.

The V call is TRBV10-3, the J call TRBJ2-7; D remains unclear. The CDR3 is made up of 11 amino acids. The V gene's germline CDR1 is ENHRY and CDR2 SYGVKD. V dropped 8 bases and J dropped 12 bases, with 17 bases sitting between them. DNA for the CDR3: TGTGCCATCGCTACTGAACGGCTGGTGTACTTC. Translated: CAIATERLVYF.

V and J are TRBV7-8 and TRBJ1-5; TRBD1 agrees at 7 bases. This CDR3 contains 17 residues. CDR1 is SGHVS and CDR2 is FQNEAQ in the germline V gene. With 4 bases clipped from V and 1 base from J, the junction kept 10 bases outside the gene matches. The DNA for the CDR3 is TGTGCCAGCAGCTACAGAGGGGGCGCGATGAGCAATCAGCCCCAGCATTTT. Protein: CASSYRGGAMSNQPQHF.

This chain uses TRBV6-2 or TRBV6-3 with TRBJ2-1; no firm D call. The CDR3 consists of 14 residues. Germline values: CDR1 MNHEY, CDR2 SVGEGT. V gave up 2 bases and J gave up 5 bases, with 10 bases separating them. CDR3 residues: CASSYDRTNNEQFF. CDR3 nucleotides: TGTGCCAGCAGTTACGACCGCACTAACAATGAGCAGTTCTTC.

The chain recombines TRBV6-1 with TRBJ1-2; TRBD1 might be the D (6 bases). Trimming removed 3 bases at V and 2 bases at J, with 10 bases between. From germline, CDR1 is MNHNS and CDR2 SASEGT. The CDR3 loop spans 14 amino acids. CDR3 DNA sequence: TGTGCCAGCAGTGATAGACAGGCAAACTATGGCTACACCTTC. Encoded protein: CASSDRQANYGYTF.

The rearrangement links TRBV28 to TRBJ1-1; 9 bases line up with TRBD1. Looked up from germline, CDR1 is MDHEN and CDR2 is SYDVKM. The CDR3 has 13 residues. Trimming took 5 bases from V and 7 from J; bases not matched to a gene: 5. In DNA form, the CDR3 reads TGTGCCAGCAGTATACAGGGGGCGGTTGAAGCTTTCTTT. It encodes CASSIQGAVEAFF.

This rearrangement joins TRBV6-5 to TRBJ2-5, with a weak D call TRBD2 (5 bases). CDR3 length: 16 residues. Between the trimmed V and J ends, which lost 0 bases and 1 base, there was a span of 12 bases. Germline values: CDR1 MNHEY, CDR2 SVGAGI. This CDR3 is CASSYSLAPFQETQYF. CDR3 bases: TGTGCCAGCAGTTACTCTCTAGCACCATTCCAAGAGACCCAGTACTTC.

The chain links TRBV18 to TRBJ1-2, with D possibly being TRBD1 (6 bases). Germline values: CDR1 KGHSH, CDR2 LQKENI. V shed 3 bases and J shed 2 bases, with 10 bases lying between them. This CDR3 region has 14 residues. The CDR3: CASSPRQENYGYTF. For the CDR3, the DNA is TGTGCCAGCTCACCGAGACAGGAGAACTATGGCTACACCTTC.

The chain links TRBV5-6 to TRBJ2-7; D not resolved. The V gene's germline CDR1 is SGHDT and CDR2 YYEEEE. V dropped 2 bases and J dropped 3 bases, with 6 bases sitting between them. The CDR3 runs 12 residues. The CDR3 spells CASSFRSYEQYF. In nucleotides, the CDR3 is TGTGCCAGCAGCTTTAGAAGCTACGAGCAGTACTTC.

The V gene is TRBV9, the J gene TRBJ2-2; TRBD1 matches 7 bases. The CDR3 covers 16 residues. Germline lookup yields CDR1 SGDLS and CDR2 YYNGEE. Trimming removed 1 base from V and 4 bases from J; junction bases left unmatched: 7. In DNA form, the CDR3 reads TGTGCCAGCAGCGTATTTCGCGCAGGGGGCACCGGGGAGCTGTTTTTT. Protein: CASSVFRAGGTGELFF. The full variable domain, its missing parts supplied by reference TRBV9 and TRBJ2-2, is DSGVTQTPKHLITATGQRVTLRCSPRSGDLSVYWYQQSLDQGLQFLIQYYNGEERAKGNILERFSAQQFPDLHSELNLSSLELGDSALYFCASSVFRAGGTGELFFGEGSRLTVL.

The chain carries TRBV29-1 and TRBJ2-7; 9 bases are a match to TRBD1. Germline assignment: CDR1 SQVTM and CDR2 ANQGSEA. V dropped 6 bases and J dropped 4; count of bases not matched to a gene: 10. The CDR3 is 14 amino acids. CDR3 sequence: CSVRPGTGIYEQYF. The CDR3 coding sequence is TGCAGCGTCAGACCCGGGACAGGGATTTACGAGCAGTACTTC.

The chain recombines TRBV18 with TRBJ1-1; D unclear. Per germline, CDR1 KGHSH and CDR2 LQKENI. With 5 bases removed from V and 2 bases from J, the gap between germline ends came to 9 bases. The CDR3 has 13 residues. The CDR3 loop is CASSTDGNTEAFF. The CDR3, as DNA: TGTGCCAGCTCAACGGACGGAAACACTGAAGCTTTCTTT.

This chain uses TRBV2 with TRBJ1-6, with D possibly TRBD1 on 6 matching bases. V dropped 7 bases and J dropped 9 bases, with 22 bases sitting between them. The germline CDR1 and CDR2 sequences are SNHLY and FYNNEI. CDR3 length equals 16 residues. The CDR3 region has the DNA TGTGCCAGCAAGGACAAGAGGCAGGGGTCAACTTCACCCCTCCACTTT. Amino acid sequence: CASKDKRQGSTSPLHF.

The J gene is TRBJ1-2, the V gene TRBV27, with D possibly TRBD1 on 6 matching bases. The CDR3 is 17 amino acids. Trimming shortened V by 4 bases and J by 4 bases, and 22 bases separated the two germline ends. In germline, CDR1 is MNHEY, CDR2 SMNVEV (reference sequence). DNA of the CDR3: TGTGCCAGCAGTTATCTACTTCCCAGGGGTGAGATCTATGGCTACACCTTC. Its translation is CASSYLLPRGEIYGYTF.